Reported below is one TCR beta chain. Its antigen is currently unknown. With V trimmed by 5 bases and J by 6 bases, 7 bases remained unmatched. CDR1 is MNHEY and CDR2 is SMNVEV in the germline V gene (reference sequence). The CDR3 has 14 residues. This sample was included in a study of regulatory T cells in long-lasting Graves disease. The wider study: Newly diagnosed Graves' patients had taken antithyroid drugs under 3 months. General study points: The work looked only at peripheral blood and did not look at thyroid tissue. Favored gene segments in persistent disease were TRBV28, TRBJ1-2 and TRBJ2-5. Persistent cases of Graves' showed reduced TCR diversity relative to newly diagnosed patients.

CDR3 regions were amplified by Arm-PCR using iRepertoire HTBI primers to build TCR beta libraries. Each CDR3 protein gets one entry after TCRdb re-called the multiplex PCR reads with MiXCR. The profile shows about 400,000 distinct CDR3 sequences, around 15% of them singletons. Described time point: newly diagnosed GD, antithyroid drugs for less than 3 months. Isolated PBMC RNA provided the starting material for the TCR library. The chain recombines TRBV27 with TRBJ1-5; 7 bases agree with TRBD1. This sample comprised peripheral blood mononuclear cells (PBMCs), obtained at new diagnosis, from a patient treated with antithyroid drugs. This receptor was obtained from a female donor with Graves disease. The CDR3: CASSPRQGGQPQHF. The DNA for the CDR3 is TGTGCCAGCAGTCCGAGACAGGGCGGTCAGCCCCAGCATTTT.